This TCR beta chain is drawn from a study of CD8+ T cells in alopecia areata. Study information: The drug, oral tofacitinib, was given to treated patients at 5 to 10 mg twice daily. Overall study findings and caveats: Administration of tofacitinib significantly diminished scalp clonality and expanded CD8+ clones within the top 100.

About this clone: Its antigen is not known.

Germline CDR1 and CDR2: MNHEY and SVGAGI. The CDR3 totals 12 residues. The V and J ends lost 0 bases and 6 bases respectively, with 6 bases between them. This sample's treatment: oral pan-JAK inhibitor, 5-10 mg twice daily. Investigators isolated RNA and reverse transcribed it into cDNA to act as the sequencing template. Data came from immunoSEQ multiplex PCR; TCRdb stores just in-frame clones and leaves some out. There are 40,000 to 50,000 clones in the sample; approximately 65% occur only once, and about a fifth lies in the top ten. The TCR comes from a human donor with alopecia areata. The rearrangement links TRBV6-5 to TRBJ2-7; no firm D call. Sample: CD8+ T cells sorted from blood, taken at week 4, from a patient treated with tofacitinib. In nucleotides, the CDR3 is TGTGCCAGCAGTTACTCAGGGCTCGAGCAGTACTTC. It is translated as CASSYSGLEQYF.